Only a few counts were recorded for the clone carrying this TCR beta chain. This entry comes from a study of T-cell reconstitution after alpha-beta-depleted transplantation in children. As it was prepared, the TCRbeta library received unique molecular identifiers. One entry per CDR3 protein, called by TCRdb with MiXCR from the PCR reads. The sample includes about half a million distinct CDR3 sequences, around an eighth seen only once; the top ten take around 6%. Material: PBMCs from the stem cell graft donor, obtained from the stem cell graft. The clonotype comes from a human donor who donated a stem cell graft to a child with combined immunodeficiency.

The chain's CDR3 is CASSKRQGAESQYF. The CDR3 nucleotides read TGTGCCAGCAGCAAGCGACAGGGGGCGGAGTCCCAGTACTTC. The rearrangement links TRBV21-1 to TRBJ2-5; the table's D call, TRBD1, was not checked against the DNA. TRBV21-1 constitutes a pseudogene. The CDR3 is 14 residues long.